The 25 T cell receptor beta chains presented below share a single source sample, sequenced in a study of shared clonotypes between healthy human individuals. Profiled with immunoSEQ multiplex PCR; TCRdb holds only in-frame clones, not every one. The sample carries roughly 1,500,000 clones, 98% recorded once. Sequencing was performed on naive CD4+ T cells sorted from blood. Indicated subset: CD45RA+ positively selected. These TCRs come from a man younger than 40 in good health.

The gene calls are TRBV11-2 and TRBJ2-1; the D gene is possibly TRBD2 (6 bases). The V and J ends lost 1 base and 7 bases respectively, with 14 bases between them. The CDR3 loop spans 15 amino acids. Germline CDR1 is SGHAT and CDR2 is FQNNGV. The CDR3 is CASSLVGTLVNEQFF. The CDR3 DNA reads TGTGCCAGCAGCTTAGTTGGGACTTTAGTTAATGAGCAGTTCTTC.

The genes are TRBV10-3 and TRBJ2-7; a possible D gene is TRBD2 (5 bases). Germline CDR1 and CDR2: ENHRY and SYGVKD. The CDR3 consists of 15 residues. V was pared by 2 bases and J by 1 base, with 12 bases between. CDR3 DNA: TGTGCCATCAGTGAGACCGGGATCGGATCCTACGAGCAGTACTTC. It translates to CAISETGIGSYEQYF.

The chain joins TRBV7-9 to TRBJ1-4; 7 nucleotides align to TRBD1. Trimming took 5 bases from V and 17 from J; bases not matched to a gene: 8. Germline V lookup: CDR1 SEHNR, CDR2 FQNEAQ (reference sequence). The CDR3 loop spans 11 amino acids. The CDR3 protein is CASSVRGDTFF. As DNA, the CDR3 is TGTGCCAGCAGCGTCAGGGGGGACACATTTTTT.

The rearrangement links TRBV5-6 to TRBJ2-3; 10 bases map to TRBD1. After removal of 4 bases from V and 3 bases from J, the junction contained 5 bases not matched to a gene. Per germline, CDR1 SGHDT and CDR2 YYEEEE. The length of the CDR3 is 15 residues. CDR3: CASSPDRGLTDTQYF. CDR3 nucleotides: TGTGCCAGCAGCCCCGACAGGGGGCTGACAGATACGCAGTATTTT.

A remark on this clone: The sample has other DNA sequences that encode this CDR3 too. The chain links TRBV5-1 to TRBJ2-3; TRBD2 aligns across 15 bases. Germline lookup yields CDR1 SGHRS and CDR2 YFSETQ. J lost 2 bases, V lost 5 bases, and 6 bases had no gene match. This CDR3 region has 17 residues. The CDR3 sequence is CASSLGTSGRSTDTQYF. In DNA form, the CDR3 reads TGCGCCAGCAGTCTAGGGACTAGCGGGAGGTCCACAGATACGCAGTATTTT. The full variable domain, with the rest looked up from reference TRBV5-1 and TRBJ2-3, is KAGVTQTPRYLIKTRGQQVTLSCSPISGHRSVSWYQQTPGQGLQFLFEYFSETQRNKGNFPGRFSGRQFSNSRSEMNVSTLELGDSALYLCASSLGTSGRSTDTQYFGPGTRLTVL.

A single count supports this clone. CDR3 nucleotides: TGTGCCAGCAGGATACTCACCGGGGCTAACTATGGCTACACCTTC. As protein: CASRILTGANYGYTF. The chain joins TRBV5-8 to TRBJ1-2; D is uncertain. Germline V gene lookup returns CDR1 SGHTS and CDR2 YDEGEE. The V gene lost 5 bases and the J gene lost 0 bases, with 14 bases spanning the gap. This CDR3 is built from 15 residues.

Details on this clone: The same CDR3 is also encoded by other DNA sequences in this sample. The chain uses TRBV6-1 and TRBJ2-7; TRBD1 might be the D (6 bases). Germline V gene sequence: CDR1 MNHNS, CDR2 SASEGT. Deletions cut 5 bases from V and 1 base from J, with 9 bases between. This CDR3 has 13 amino acids. This CDR3 is CASSLGQSYEQYF. The CDR3 coding sequence is TGTGCCAGCAGTCTTGGACAGTCCTACGAGCAGTACTTC.

The chain links TRBV5-6 to TRBJ2-7, with TRBD2 matching 7 bases. Germline assignment: CDR1 SGHDT and CDR2 YYEEEE. The CDR3 has 13 residues. J lost 4 bases, V lost 4 bases, and 5 bases had no gene match. CDR3: CASSGRDLYEQYF. CDR3 nucleotide sequence: TGTGCCAGCAGCGGGAGGGACCTATACGAGCAGTACTTC.

CDR3 in DNA: TGCAGCGTTGAACCGGAGGAAGAGACCCAGTACTTC. This translates into CSVEPEEETQYF. The chain combines TRBV29-1 with TRBJ2-5, with D possibly matching TRBD2 (5 bases). CDR1 is SQVTM, CDR2 ANQGSEA, per germline. There are 12 residues in the CDR3. The V and J ends lost 2 bases and 3 bases respectively, with 7 bases between them.

V usage is TRBV7-8 and J usage is TRBJ2-3, with 13 bases fitting TRBD2. J was trimmed by 2 bases and V by 5 bases; bases with no gene match: 10. There are 18 residues in the CDR3. The V gene's germline CDR1 is SGHVS and CDR2 FQNEAQ. CDR3 residues: CASSPRGLAGLLTDTQYF. CDR3 in DNA: TGTGCCAGCAGCCCGAGGGGACTAGCGGGATTACTCACAGATACGCAGTATTTT.

V usage is TRBV27 and J usage is TRBJ2-1, with no clear D. Trimming cost V 8 bases and J 2 bases, with 13 bases left between them. Germline V gene lookup returns CDR1 MNHEY and CDR2 SMNVEV (reference sequence). The CDR3 extends over 14 amino acids. This CDR3 reads CASSRLLPYNEQFF. The CDR3 DNA sequence: TGTGCCAGCTCACGGCTACTCCCCTACAATGAGCAGTTCTTC.

This clone occurred once. J is TRBJ2-7 and V is TRBV28; D perhaps matches TRBD2 (6 bases). Germline lookup yields CDR1 MDHEN and CDR2 SYDVKM. The CDR3 spans 17 residues. V was cut by 4 bases and J by 0 bases, with 19 bases left in between. CDR3 sequence reads: CASSSPSGGMSSYEQYF. Here the CDR3 DNA reads TGTGCCAGCAGTTCCCCTAGTGGCGGGATGAGCTCCTACGAGCAGTACTTC.

V is TRBV18 and J is TRBJ2-4; 8 nucleotides align to TRBD1. The CDR3 has 16 residues. In germline, CDR1 is KGHSH, CDR2 LQKENI. V lost 5 bases to trimming and J lost 0 bases; unmatched junction nucleotides: 6. CDR3 DNA: TGTGCCAGCTCAACACAGGGGGAGCAAGCCAAAAACATTCAGTACTTC. It encodes CASSTQGEQAKNIQYF.

The chain links TRBV5-1 to TRBJ2-1; 8 nucleotides agree with TRBD2. This CDR3 is built from 14 residues. Per the germline V gene, CDR1 is SGHRS and CDR2 is YFSETQ. V was pared by 9 bases and J by 6 bases, with 11 bases of the junction left unmatched. The CDR3 here is CATTKAGVVNEQFF. CDR3 coding DNA: TGCGCCACCACCAAAGCGGGAGTCGTCAATGAGCAGTTCTTC.

The chain recombines TRBV10-2 with TRBJ2-7; 10 bases fit TRBD2. CDR1 WSHSY and CDR2 SAAADI come from the germline V gene. CDR3 length: 14 residues. Trimming removed 2 bases from V and 4 bases from J; junction bases left unmatched: 2. The CDR3 DNA reads TGCGCCAGCAGTGAGCCTAGCGGGAGTTACGAGCAGTACTTC. This translates into CASSEPSGSYEQYF.

The J gene is TRBJ2-7, the V gene TRBV14, with D uncertain. Trimming shortened V by 0 bases and J by 0 bases, and 9 bases separated the two germline ends. Germline CDR1 and CDR2: SGHDN and FVKESK. The length of the CDR3 is 15 residues. The CDR3 region is CASSQDSASSYEQYF. The CDR3 DNA follows: TGTGCCAGCAGCCAAGATAGTGCTTCCTCCTACGAGCAGTACTTC.

V usage is TRBV7-2 and J usage is TRBJ2-7; D may be TRBD2 (6 bases). Germline V gives CDR1 SGHTA, CDR2 FQGNSA. The CDR3 sequence is 17 residues long. Deletions cut 0 bases from V and 0 bases from J, with 15 bases between. The CDR3 DNA is TGTGCCAGCAGCTTAGCGCTGGCGGGACGGAGCTCCTACGAGCAGTACTTC. The encoded protein is CASSLALAGRSSYEQYF. Full variable domain (remainder filled in from reference TRBV7-2 and TRBJ2-7): GAGVSQSPSNKVTEKGKDVELRCDPISGHTALYWYRQSLGQGLEFLIYFQGNSAPDKSGLPSDRFSAERTGGSVSTLTIQRTQQEDSAVYLCASSLALAGRSSYEQYFGPGTRLTVT.

This rearrangement joins TRBV6-1 to TRBJ1-5, with 9 positions matching TRBD1. CDR3 length: 14 amino acids. CDR1 is MNHNS, CDR2 SASEGT, per germline. The ends lost 7 bases at V and 4 bases at J; junction bases unmatched: 5. The CDR3 coding sequence is TGTGCCAGCACGGGGACAGGGTCTAATCAGCCCCAGCATTTT. Protein: CASTGTGSNQPQHF.

The chain carries TRBV27 and TRBJ1-5; D is unresolved. V was shortened by 5 bases and J by 4 bases, with 15 bases between the two germline ends. In germline, CDR1 is MNHEY, CDR2 SMNVEV (reference sequence). CDR3 length equals 15 residues. The CDR3: CASSPYMGNNQPQHF. As DNA, the CDR3 is TGTGCCAGCAGTCCATACATGGGGAATAATCAGCCCCAGCATTTT.

The rearrangement joins TRBV5-5 to TRBJ2-4, with 11 bases aligning to TRBD1. Germline CDR1 is SGHKS and CDR2 is YYEKEE (reference sequence). The CDR3 loop spans 14 amino acids. V lost 3 bases, J lost 7 bases, and 3 bases stayed unmatched. The CDR3 region has the DNA TGTGCCAGCAGCTCCTGGGACAGGGGGAACATTCAGTACTTC. Translation gives CASSSWDRGNIQYF.

The chain carries TRBV4-3 and TRBJ2-5; D gene ambiguous. Germline values: CDR1 LGHNA, CDR2 YSLEER. Trimming took 4 bases from V and 3 from J, leaving 9 bases between them. CDR3 length equals 13 residues. As DNA, the CDR3 is TGCGCCAGCAGCCGGCTACCAAAAGAGACCCAGTACTTC. Amino acids: CASSRLPKETQYF.

The chain combines TRBV9 with TRBJ2-1; no clear D. CDR1 is SGDLS, CDR2 YYNGEE, per germline. The V and J ends lost 0 bases and 1 base respectively, with 17 bases between them. This CDR3 has 18 residues. The DNA of the CDR3 is TGTGCCAGCAGCGTAGGCCCAATCCTAAAGCCTTCCTACAATGAGCAGTTCTTC. Protein sequence: CASSVGPILKPSYNEQFF.

This clone was counted a few times. The same CDR3 also results from other DNA sequences found in this sample. The rearrangement uses TRBV5-1 and TRBJ2-3, with D possibly being TRBD1 (6 bases). There are 15 residues in the CDR3. V was trimmed by 0 bases and J by 1 base, leaving 9 bases between them. Germline values: CDR1 SGHRS, CDR2 YFSETQ. The CDR3 DNA reads TGCGCCAGCAGCTTGGGGGCAGGGGGCACAGATACGCAGTATTTT. It codes for CASSLGAGGTDTQYF. Variable domain in full (rest from reference TRBV5-1 and TRBJ2-3): KAGVTQTPRYLIKTRGQQVTLSCSPISGHRSVSWYQQTPGQGLQFLFEYFSETQRNKGNFPGRFSGRQFSNSRSEMNVSTLELGDSALYLCASSLGAGGTDTQYFGPGTRLTVL.

J is TRBJ1-4 and V is TRBV11-3; TRBD1 is a possible D gene (5 bases). Germline-derived CDR1 and CDR2 are SGHNT and YENEEA. CDR3 length: 16 amino acids. Trimming left V 0 bases short and J 3 bases short, with 11 bases between. In nucleotides, the CDR3 is TGTGCCAGCAGCTTAGATCGCAGGGCCGCTAATGAAAAACTGTTTTTT. Its protein is CASSLDRRAANEKLFF.

V usage is TRBV2 and J usage is TRBJ2-5; either TRBD1 or TRBD2 may supply D (5 bases each). The CDR3 has 13 amino acids. CDR1 is SNHLY, CDR2 FYNNEI, per germline. Trimming removed 8 bases at V and 5 bases at J, with 15 bases between. This CDR3 is CASPGPGVETQYF. DNA for the CDR3: TGTGCCAGCCCAGGGCCCGGGGTCGAGACCCAGTACTTC.